This TCR beta chain is drawn from a study of shared T cell receptors in the human thymus. The data were produced by immunoSEQ multiplex PCR, yet TCRdb's version contains in-frame clones alone and is incomplete. The sample consists of 500,000 to 550,000 clones, approximately 80% of them appearing once. V lost 2 bases, J lost 6 bases, and 5 bases stayed unmatched. The CDR3 has 15 residues. Germline V lookup: CDR1 KGHSH, CDR2 LQKENI. These same records also appear under a second study, on human thymus T cells. As that report states: Resected material from corrective heart surgery provided the thymus tissue analysed. Thymic and blood repertoires appeared to carry a bias in their V and J gene usage.

The J gene is TRBJ2-7, the V gene TRBV18, with 12 bases identical to TRBD2. Sequencing was carried out using thymocytes. The sequence was obtained from a boy in the first two years of life with a congenital heart defect. CDR3 sequence: CASSPFASGRGEQYF. CDR3 DNA: TGTGCCAGCTCACCATTTGCTAGCGGGAGGGGCGAGCAGTACTTC.